The clone carrying this TCR beta chain was seen a few times. TCRdb's copy holds only in-frame clones and misses some; the assay was immunoSEQ multiplex PCR. The table has 50,000 to 60,000 clones, approximately 82% seen once; the top ten hold around 6.6%. The data stem from a study of radiotherapy plus CTLA-4 blockade in lung cancer. The sequenced sample was peripheral blood, obtained from a patient treated with radiotherapy plus ipilimumab. The clonotype comes from a human donor with non-small cell lung cancer whose response to radiotherapy plus ipilimumab could not be evaluated.

CDR3 DNA: TGTGCCAGCAGCTTCTCCGGACAGGCCTACGAGCAGTACTTC. This sequence encodes CASSFSGQAYEQYF. V and J are TRBV7-2 and TRBJ2-7, with 7 nucleotides matching TRBD1. CDR3 length: 14 amino acids. Trimming took 3 bases from V and 2 from J; bases not matched to a gene: 4. Germline-derived CDR1 and CDR2 are SGHTA and FQGNSA.